This T cell receptor (beta chain) was obtained from a study of patients and donors after allogeneic stem cell transplantation. This clonotype appeared a single time. Being one base from a much bigger clone, this may be a read error. TCRdb used MiXCR to reprocess the RT-PCR reads, holding one entry per CDR3 protein. The sample records around 150,000 distinct CDR3 sequences, approximately 40% being singletons. V shed 4 bases, J shed 8 bases, and the junction held 9 bases outside the gene matches. CDR1 is MNHEY, CDR2 SVGAGI, per germline. This CDR3 is 14 amino acids long. The source of this sequence is a human donor who was either an allogeneic HSCT recipient or a stem cell or donor lymphocyte infusion donor (not recorded which). It is not recorded whose cells these are; they may come from a transplant donor. Input material: blood, either unsorted or a sorted T cell fraction (not recorded which). The rearrangement uses TRBV6-5 and TRBJ1-2, with TRBD1 matching 8 bases. The chain's CDR3 is CASSSAGGIYGYTF. The CDR3 DNA sequence: TGTGCCAGCAGTTCAGCAGGGGGCATTTACGGCTACACCTTC.